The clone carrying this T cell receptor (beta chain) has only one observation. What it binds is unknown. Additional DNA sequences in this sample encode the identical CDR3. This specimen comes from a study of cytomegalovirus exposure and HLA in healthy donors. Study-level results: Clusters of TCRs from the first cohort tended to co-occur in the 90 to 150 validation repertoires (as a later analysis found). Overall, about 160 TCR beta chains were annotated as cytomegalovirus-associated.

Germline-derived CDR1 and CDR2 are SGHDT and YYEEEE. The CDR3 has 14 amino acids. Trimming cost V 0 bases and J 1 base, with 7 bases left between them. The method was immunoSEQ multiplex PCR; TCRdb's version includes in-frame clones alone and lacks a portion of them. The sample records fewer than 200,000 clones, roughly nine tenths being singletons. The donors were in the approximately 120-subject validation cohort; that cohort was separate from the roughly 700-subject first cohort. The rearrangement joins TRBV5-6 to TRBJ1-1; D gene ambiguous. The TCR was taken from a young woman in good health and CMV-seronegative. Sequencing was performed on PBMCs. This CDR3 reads CASSLAGRNTEAFF. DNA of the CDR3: TGTGCCAGCAGCTTGGCGGGTAGGAACACTGAAGCTTTCTTT. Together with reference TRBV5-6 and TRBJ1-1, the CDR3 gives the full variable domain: DAGVTQSPTHLIKTRGQQVTLRCSPKSGHDTVSWYQQALGQGPQFIFQYYEEEERQRGNFPDRFSGHQFPNYSSELNVNALLLGDSALYLCASSLAGRNTEAFFGQGTRLTVV.